The 23 T cell receptor beta chains reported below all come from one sample, sequenced in a study of blood T cell repertoires in COVID-19 (TCRdb year 2020). Library creation used the immunoSEQ multiplex PCR assay. Imported from immuneACCESS, the table was reduced by TCRdb to in-frame sequences with V and J called. These copies leave out some clones; in studies compared against another copy, an unresolved V gene accounts for under half, and the cause of the remainder is not known. This sample comprises about 59,000 clones, more than 60% of them detected only once. The ten largest clones take up around a tenth of the sample. Sequencing input: peripheral blood. These receptors all come from a human donor in a cohort sampled during active COVID-19.

V gene TRBV4-3 combines with J gene TRBJ2-3; 8 bases align to TRBD1. The germline V gene encodes CDR1 LGHNA and CDR2 YSLEER. CDR3 length: 15 amino acids. V dropped 4 bases and J dropped 4; count of bases not matched to a gene: 7. CDR3 nucleotide sequence: TGCGCCAGCAGCCTAGATGGACAGGGCCCAGATACGCAGTATTTT. This gives the protein CASSLDGQGPDTQYF.

The chain employs TRBV18 and TRBJ1-1, with TRBD1 identical over 8 bases. V was clipped by 6 bases and J by 0 bases; unmatched bases: 9. This CDR3 has 16 amino acids. Germline V gene data show CDR1 as KGHSH and CDR2 as LQKENI. The CDR3 DNA follows: TGTGCCAGCTCCGGACAGGGACTAGCTATGAACACTGAAGCTTTCTTT. Its protein product is CASSGQGLAMNTEAFF.

A single count supports this clone. This chain uses TRBV6-5 with TRBJ1-1, with 11 positions matching TRBD1. Germline V gene sequence: CDR1 MNHEY, CDR2 SVGAGI. Trimming removed 7 bases from V and 0 bases from J; junction bases left unmatched: 4. This CDR3 contains 15 residues. CDR3 region: CASKGQGALNTEAFF. CDR3 nucleotides: TGTGCCAGCAAAGGACAGGGGGCTCTGAACACTGAAGCTTTCTTT.

This clone was seen more than once but under ten times. The rearrangement joins TRBV27 to TRBJ2-5, with 14 bases fitting TRBD2. CDR1 is MNHEY and CDR2 is SMNVEV in the germline V gene (reference sequence). Trimming took 6 bases from V and 4 from J; bases not matched to a gene: 7. The CDR3 spans 16 residues. Here the CDR3 DNA reads TGTGCCAGCAGCCCTCGGGGACTAGCGGGAGTAGAGACCCAGTACTTC. It encodes CASSPRGLAGVETQYF.

The chain has TRBV12-3 or TRBV12-4 and TRBJ2-7; D is uncertain. The CDR3 length is 12 residues. The V and J ends lost 1 base and 4 bases respectively, with 5 bases between them. In DNA form, the CDR3 reads TGTGCCAGCAGTTTAGTCCCTTACGAGCAGTACTTC. Its protein product is CASSLVPYEQYF.

The chain carries TRBV6-1 and TRBJ1-3; D remains ambiguous. Trimming cost V 3 bases and J 0 bases, with 6 bases left between them. The germline V gene encodes CDR1 MNHNS and CDR2 SASEGT. This CDR3 is 14 amino acids long. For the CDR3, the DNA is TGTGCCAGCAGTGAGTCCGGCTCTGGAAACACCATATATTTT. Amino acid sequence: CASSESGSGNTIYF.

V and J are TRBV6-2 or TRBV6-3 and TRBJ2-5; 7 bases are shared with TRBD1. The junction had 8 bases not matched to a gene; V was cut back by 6 bases and J by 1 base. The CDR3 length is 15 residues. The germline gives CDR1 MNHEY, CDR2 SVGEGT. CDR3 DNA sequence: TGTGCCAGCAGCCGCACCAACAGGGGCCAAGAGACCCAGTACTTC. Translated: CASSRTNRGQETQYF.

V and J are TRBV5-6 and TRBJ1-3; no clear D. The CDR3 spans 17 residues. Between the trimmed V and J ends, which lost 0 bases and 0 bases, there was a span of 13 bases. In germline, CDR1 is SGHDT, CDR2 YYEEEE. This chain's CDR3 is CASSLAVVGDSGNTIYF. Here the CDR3 DNA reads TGTGCCAGCAGCTTGGCGGTAGTCGGGGACTCTGGAAACACCATATATTTT.

This clone was counted once. The chain uses TRBV25-1 and TRBJ2-7, with TRBD2 as a possible D gene (5 bases). Per the germline V gene, CDR1 is MGHDK and CDR2 is SYGVNS. V was trimmed by 3 bases and J by 2 bases, leaving 23 bases between them. This CDR3 spans 18 amino acids. CDR3 DNA sequence: TGTGCCAGCAGTGACCCTACCTACCGCGACGGGGATCCCTACGAGCAGTACTTC. This gives the protein CASSDPTYRDGDPYEQYF.

The gene calls are TRBV5-1 and TRBJ2-1, with 14 nucleotides matching TRBD2. CDR1 SGHRS and CDR2 YFSETQ come from the germline V gene. The CDR3 is 19 residues long. The trim removed 4 bases at V and 0 bases at J, leaving 9 bases unmatched. The CDR3 coding sequence is TGCGCCAGCAGCGGGGGGGGACTAGCGGGAGCAAGCTCCTACAATGAGCAGTTCTTC. This codes for CASSGGGLAGASSYNEQFF.

The chain links TRBV6-4 to TRBJ2-2, with TRBD1 as a possible D gene (5 bases). This CDR3 spans 15 amino acids. Trimming stripped 8 bases from V and 1 base from J, with 14 bases between. Germline lookup yields CDR1 MRHNA and CDR2 SNTAGT. The CDR3 DNA reads TGTGCCAGCCGTTCCGGGCAGGGGAACACCGGGGAGCTGTTTTTT. The encoded protein is CASRSGQGNTGELFF.

V usage is TRBV5-1 and J usage is TRBJ2-3; 9 bases are a match to TRBD1. The CDR3 has 14 residues. Germline values: CDR1 SGHRS, CDR2 YFSETQ. Trimming at V came to 1 base and at J to 4 bases, leaving 1 base not matched to a gene. This chain's CDR3 is CASSLTGGADTQYF. The CDR3 region has the DNA TGCGCCAGCAGCTTGACAGGGGGCGCAGATACGCAGTATTTT.

This clone was seen just once. The chain employs TRBV10-3 and TRBJ2-7; the match to TRBD2 covers 7 bases. Germline V lookup: CDR1 ENHRY, CDR2 SYGVKD. This CDR3 has 11 amino acids. V lost 7 bases to trimming and J lost 6 bases; unmatched junction nucleotides: 3. The CDR3 reads CAITPGGEQYF. CDR3 nucleotides: TGTGCCATCACTCCGGGAGGCGAGCAGTACTTC.

V is TRBV12-3 or TRBV12-4 and J is TRBJ2-7; 7 positions match TRBD1. The CDR3 contains 12 residues. V dropped 6 bases and J dropped 3; count of bases not matched to a gene: 2. The CDR3 bases are TGTGCCAGCAGCAGGGACAGCTACGAGCAGTACTTC. Amino acid sequence: CASSRDSYEQYF.

This chain joins TRBV30 and TRBJ2-2; D gene uncertain. Trimming removed 0 bases from V and 2 bases from J, with 10 bases in between. Germline CDR1 and CDR2: GTSNPN and SVGIG (reference sequence). This CDR3 has 15 residues. CDR3 loop: CAWSVNQVNTGELFF. In DNA, the CDR3 is TGTGCCTGGAGTGTAAACCAGGTTAACACCGGGGAGCTGTTTTTT.

As to this clone: Compared with germline, one end of the junction differs, possibly owing to a read error. J is TRBJ2-5 and V is TRBV2, with 12 bases that match TRBD1. The germline V gene has CDR1 SNHLY and CDR2 FYNNEI. The CDR3 covers 13 residues. In nucleotides, the CDR3 is TGTGCCAGTAGTGAGGGACAGGGGGCGACCCAGTACTTC. The encoded protein is CASSEGQGATQYF.

This chain uses TRBV28 with TRBJ2-1, with 15 bases identical to TRBD2. V dropped 3 bases and J dropped 9; count of bases not matched to a gene: 15. The CDR3 loop spans 19 amino acids. Germline V gene sequence: CDR1 MDHEN, CDR2 SYDVKM. CDR3: CASSLEVSGTSGRRSEQFF. In nucleotides, the CDR3 is TGTGCCAGCAGTTTGGAGGTATCCGGGACTAGCGGGAGGAGGAGTGAGCAGTTCTTC. Filled out from reference TRBV28 and TRBJ2-1, the complete variable domain reads DVKVTQSSRYLVKRTGEKVFLECVQDMDHENMFWYRQDPGLGLRLIYFSYDVKMKEKGDIPEGYSVSREKKERFSLILESASTNQTSMYLCASSLEVSGTSGRRSEQFFGPGTRLTVL.

V is TRBV20-1 and J is TRBJ1-1; no definite D call. The CDR3 has 11 amino acids. In germline, CDR1 is DFQATT, CDR2 SNEGSKA (reference sequence). Deletions cut 7 bases from V and 4 bases from J, with 10 bases between. Here the CDR3 DNA reads TGCAGTGGAGAGGGTCCCACTGAAGCTTTCTTT. Its translation is CSGEGPTEAFF.

The chain joins TRBV11-3 to TRBJ2-5, with 8 bases aligning to TRBD2. J was trimmed by 3 bases and V by 3 bases; bases with no gene match: 0. Germline CDR1 is SGHNT and CDR2 is YENEEA. CDR3 length: 13 amino acids. The DNA for the CDR3 is TGTGCCAGCAGCTTGCGGGGGGAAGAGACCCAGTACTTC. Its translation: CASSLRGEETQYF.

V is TRBV6-1 and J is TRBJ2-3, with TRBD1 identical over 10 bases. Germline assignment: CDR1 MNHNS and CDR2 SASEGT. The length of the CDR3 is 16 residues. J lost 7 bases, V lost 4 bases, and 11 bases had no gene match. This chain's CDR3 is CASSARRGTGENTQYF. For the CDR3, the DNA is TGTGCCAGCAGTGCAAGGCGGGGGACAGGGGAAAATACGCAGTATTTT.

The V call is TRBV2, the J call TRBJ2-7; D call uncertain. The germline V and J ends were trimmed by 3 bases and 6 bases, with 12 bases remaining between them. Germline CDR1 reads SNHLY; CDR2 reads FYNNEI. This CDR3 spans 13 amino acids. CDR3 sequence: CASSEGQSTEQYF. The CDR3 DNA is TGTGCCAGCAGTGAGGGCCAATCTACCGAGCAGTACTTC.

The gene calls are TRBV28 and TRBJ2-2; 11 bases map to TRBD2. This CDR3 spans 17 amino acids. Looked up from germline, CDR1 is MDHEN and CDR2 is SYDVKM. The V and J ends lost 6 bases and 4 bases, in that order; junction bases with no gene match: 10. The CDR3 DNA follows: TGTGCCAGCAGCCCCCTTACTAGCGGGAGAGGCACCGGGGAGCTGTTTTTT. This translates into CASSPLTSGRGTGELFF.

The rearrangement joins TRBV5-1 to TRBJ1-2, with D possibly matching TRBD1 (6 bases). The ends were cut back, 0 bases at V and 4 bases at J, with 16 bases in the middle. This CDR3 spans 16 amino acids. Germline lookup yields CDR1 SGHRS and CDR2 YFSETQ. The CDR3 DNA is TGCGCCAGCAGCTTGGCCTCGGGGGGCCCATTCTATGGCTACACCTTC. Encoded protein: CASSLASGGPFYGYTF.